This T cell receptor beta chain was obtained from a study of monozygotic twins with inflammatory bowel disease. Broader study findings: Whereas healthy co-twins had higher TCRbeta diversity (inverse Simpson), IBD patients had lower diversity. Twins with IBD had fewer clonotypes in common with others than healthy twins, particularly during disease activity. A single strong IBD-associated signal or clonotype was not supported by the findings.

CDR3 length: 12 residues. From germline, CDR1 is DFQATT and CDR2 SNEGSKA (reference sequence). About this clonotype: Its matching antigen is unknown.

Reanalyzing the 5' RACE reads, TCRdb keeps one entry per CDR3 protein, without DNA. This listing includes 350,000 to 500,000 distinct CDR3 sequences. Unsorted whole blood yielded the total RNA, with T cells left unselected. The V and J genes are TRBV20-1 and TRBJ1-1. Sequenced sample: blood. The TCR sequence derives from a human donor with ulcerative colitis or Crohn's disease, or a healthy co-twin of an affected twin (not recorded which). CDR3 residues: CSAGHYNTEAFF.